The rows below give T cell receptor beta chains drawn from one sample of a study of identical twins. Each CDR3 protein is one row after TCRdb ran MiXCR on the 5' RACE reads. In the table there are some 500,000 distinct CDR3 sequences, roughly 9.5% of which are singletons. Separately, the same data were catalogued under a study of yellow fever vaccine responses in identical twins.

Sequenced sample: PBMCs. These receptor sequences come from a woman younger than 30 in good health. The CDR3 runs from the conserved cysteine through the conserved F or W. A D gene is named only where the DNA matches it firmly. A row's size may be missing; if present it is once, few, many or a size class.

CAISRQTSTDTQYF TGTGCCATCAGTCGACAGACTAGCACAGATACGCAGTATTTT - TRBV10-3 - TRBJ2-3
CASSLEGDRVNEQYF TGCGCCAGCAGCTTGGAGGGGGACAGGGTTAACGAGCAGTACTTC - TRBV5-1 TRBD1 TRBJ2-7
CSGSGRAPGELFF TGCAGCGGAAGCGGGAGGGCCCCCGGGGAGCTGTTTTTT many TRBV29-1 TRBD2 TRBJ2-2
CASSGALTSSNEQFF TGTGCCAGCAGTGGGGCCCTGACTAGCTCCAATGAGCAGTTCTTC - TRBV28 TRBD2 TRBJ2-1
CASSQDVARWQETQYF TGTGCCAGCAGCCAAGATGTTGCTAGGTGGCAAGAGACCCAGTACTTC few TRBV4-2 - TRBJ2-5
CASRPNSYNEQFF TGCGCCAGCAGGCCCAACTCCTACAATGAGCAGTTCTTC many TRBV5-1 - TRBJ2-1
CASSTAGGNGYTF TGTGCCAGCAGCACCGCCGGGGGGAATGGCTACACCTTC - TRBV7-2 - TRBJ1-2
CSARGTPSPTDTQYF TGCAGTGCTAGAGGGACACCATCCCCCACAGATACGCAGTATTTT few TRBV20-1 - TRBJ2-3
CASSTGASIQPQHF TGTGCCAGCAGTACCGGCGCGTCCATCCAGCCCCAGCATTTT - TRBV6-1 - TRBJ1-5
CASSLDRLGVAGELFF TGTGCCAGCAGCCTCGACAGACTCGGGGTCGCCGGGGAGCTGTTTTTT - TRBV12-3/TRBV12-4 - TRBJ2-2
CASTIGGREQFF TGTGCCAGCACCATAGGGGGGCGAGAGCAGTTCTTC - TRBV7-2 - TRBJ2-1
CASSQEWLNTEAFF TGCGCCAGCAGCCAAGAATGGCTGAACACTGAAGCTTTCTTT few TRBV4-1 - TRBJ1-1
CASSVRWNSYNEQFF TGTGCCAGCAGCGTTAGGTGGAACTCCTACAATGAGCAGTTCTTC many TRBV9 - TRBJ2-1
CSVVNPDRDYEQYF TGCAGCGTTGTGAATCCGGACAGGGACTACGAGCAGTACTTC - TRBV29-1 TRBD1 TRBJ2-7
CASSTMKGTSSYNEQFF TGTGCCAGCAGCACAATGAAGGGGACTAGCTCCTACAATGAGCAGTTCTTC few TRBV21-1 - TRBJ2-1
CASRPRELLTYEQYF TGCGCCAGCAGGCCTCGTGAACTCCTGACCTACGAGCAGTACTTC many TRBV5-1 - TRBJ2-7
CASSLWGGNSPLHF TGTGCCAGCAGTTTATGGGGTGGGAATTCACCCCTCCACTTT few TRBV12-3/TRBV12-4 - TRBJ1-6
CAITADSAYGYTF TGTGCCATCACCGCAGACAGTGCCTATGGCTACACCTTC - TRBV10-3 - TRBJ1-2
CAWSRGTGYNEQFF TGTGCCTGGAGTCGGGGGACAGGATACAATGAGCAGTTCTTC few TRBV30 TRBD1 TRBJ2-1
CASSTRQGALADEQYF TGTGCCAGTAGTACCCGACAGGGGGCACTAGCCGACGAGCAGTACTTC - TRBV19 TRBD1 TRBJ2-7
CASSPRLAGVYEQYF TGTGCCAGCAGTCCAAGACTAGCGGGAGTCTACGAGCAGTACTTC many TRBV27 TRBD2 TRBJ2-7
CASSDNRATGELFF TGTGCCAGCAGTGATAACAGGGCGACCGGGGAGCTGTTTTTT many TRBV2 - TRBJ2-2